This T cell receptor beta chain is drawn from a study of blood T cell repertoires in COVID-19. Study information: The cDNA or gDNA used as material had been derived from T cells, B-cell-depleted T cells, or PBMCs.

Germline CDR1 is SGDLS and CDR2 is YYNGEE. The CDR3 has 17 residues. V lost 6 bases and J lost 3; bases outside the gene matches: 15. In the authors' methods: Counts of nucleated cells, estimated from reference gene primer amplification, were obtained. Some clones are missing from TCRdb's copy, which holds only in-frame ones; the method was immunoSEQ multiplex PCR. V and J calls and clone size are as listed in that table; D and trimming were resolved from the DNA. Of some 81,000 clones listed, roughly 91% were seen once; the top ten hold about 1%. The J gene is TRBJ2-5, the V gene TRBV9; 9 nucleotides align to TRBD1. The receptor's source is a woman aged 45 to 65 in a cohort sampled during active COVID-19. The sequenced sample consisted of peripheral blood. The CDR3 sequence: CASNRSPRGQGKETQYF. In DNA, the CDR3 is TGTGCCAGCAACAGATCCCCTAGGGGACAGGGAAAAGAGACCCAGTACTTC.